Reported below is one TCR beta chain. The antigen remains undetermined. The data were obtained in a study of post-analysis software for immune sequencing data. Study at large: Some patients lacked subtype; others had relapsing-remitting, secondary progressive or progressive-relapsing disease.

Germline CDR1 reads SGHVS; CDR2 reads FQNEAQ. The junction had 9 bases not matched to a gene; V was cut back by 0 bases and J by 9 bases. The CDR3 loop spans 15 amino acids. Every TCR beta cDNA library bore unique molecular identifiers. From the PCR reads, TCRdb called clonotypes with MiXCR, one entry per CDR3 protein. The top ten clones hold roughly 8.2% of a sample with 350,000 to 450,000 distinct CDR3 sequences, roughly 40% of them seen once. The study's findings and limits: Relative to controls, patients had a handful of TRBV segments at higher frequency, with TRBV5-6, TRBV5-1 and TRBV20-1 among these.

The sample comprised blood. The chain recombines TRBV7-8 with TRBJ1-1, with TRBD1 matching 8 bases. The clonotype originates from a girl aged 2 to 10 with multiple sclerosis. As DNA, the CDR3 is TGTGCCAGCAGCTTAGCCGGACAGGGTCTGGGGAAAGCTTTCTTT. Translating gives CASSLAGQGLGKAFF.